The text below deals with one TCR beta chain. The antigen remains undetermined. The assay was immunoSEQ multiplex PCR, and TCRdb's table has in-frame clones only and misses some. Among about 1.4 million clones, about 96% were seen once, and the ten largest hold 1% to 1.5%. This specimen belongs to a study of shared clonotypes between healthy human individuals. General study results and limits: Among four donors, 4.5% to 5.5% of naive CD4 clonotypes were found in common.

The V end lost 1 base, the J end lost 3 bases, and 11 bases lay between the germline ends. Looked up from germline, CDR1 is SGDLS and CDR2 is YYNGEE. The length of the CDR3 is 15 residues. This sequence joins TRBV9 and TRBJ1-5; D gene uncertain. Input material: naive CD4+ T cells sorted from blood. The subset here: CD45RA+ positively selected. This TCR was sampled from a man younger than 40 in good health. CDR3 sequence: CASSVNPTSNQPQHF. CDR3 nucleotide sequence: TGTGCCAGCAGCGTAAATCCCACATCCAATCAGCCCCAGCATTTT.